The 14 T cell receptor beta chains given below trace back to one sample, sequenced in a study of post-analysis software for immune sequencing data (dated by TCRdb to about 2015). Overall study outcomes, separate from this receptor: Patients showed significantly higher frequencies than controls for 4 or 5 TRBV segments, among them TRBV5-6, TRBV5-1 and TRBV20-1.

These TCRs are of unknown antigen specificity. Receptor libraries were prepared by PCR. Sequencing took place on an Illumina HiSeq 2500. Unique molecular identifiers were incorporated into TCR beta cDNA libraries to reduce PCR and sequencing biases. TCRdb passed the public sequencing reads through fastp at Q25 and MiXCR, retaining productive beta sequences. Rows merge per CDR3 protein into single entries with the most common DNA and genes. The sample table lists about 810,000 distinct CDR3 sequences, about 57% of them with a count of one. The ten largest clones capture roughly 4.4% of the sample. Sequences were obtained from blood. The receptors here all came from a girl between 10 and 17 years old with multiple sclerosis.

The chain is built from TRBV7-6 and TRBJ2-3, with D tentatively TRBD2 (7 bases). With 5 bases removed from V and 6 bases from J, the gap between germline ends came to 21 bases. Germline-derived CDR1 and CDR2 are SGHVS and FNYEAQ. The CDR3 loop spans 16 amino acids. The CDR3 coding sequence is TGTGCCAGCAGCATGACCGGGGGGCGTTCATTGGATACGCAGTATTTT. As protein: CASSMTGGRSLDTQYF.

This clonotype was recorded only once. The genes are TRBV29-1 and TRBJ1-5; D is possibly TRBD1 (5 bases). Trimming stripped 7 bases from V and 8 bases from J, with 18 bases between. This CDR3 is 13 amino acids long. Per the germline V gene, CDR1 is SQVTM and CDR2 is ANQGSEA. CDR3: CSAQGNGREPQHF. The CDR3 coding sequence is TGCAGCGCGCAGGGTAACGGACGGGAGCCCCAGCATTTT. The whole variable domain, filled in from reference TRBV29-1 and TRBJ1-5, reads SAVISQKPSRDICQRGTSLTIQCQVDSQVTMMFWYRQQPGQSLTLIATANQGSEATYESGFVIDKFPISRPNLTFSTLTVSNMSPEDSSIYLCSAQGNGREPQHFGDGTRLSIL.

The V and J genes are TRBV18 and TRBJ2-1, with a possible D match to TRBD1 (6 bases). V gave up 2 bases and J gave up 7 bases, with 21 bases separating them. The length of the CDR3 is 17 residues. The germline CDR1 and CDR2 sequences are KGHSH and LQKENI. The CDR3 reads CASSPSAGAKVVNEQFF. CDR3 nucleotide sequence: TGTGCCAGCTCACCATCGGCAGGGGCCAAAGTAGTGAATGAGCAGTTCTTC.

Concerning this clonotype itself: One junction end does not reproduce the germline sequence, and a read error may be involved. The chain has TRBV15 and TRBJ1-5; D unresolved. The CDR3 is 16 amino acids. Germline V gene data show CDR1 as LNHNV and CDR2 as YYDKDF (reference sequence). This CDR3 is CATSRDRPSGNQPQHF. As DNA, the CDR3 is TGTGCCACTAGCAGAGATCGGCCAAGTGGCAATCAGCCCCAGCATTTT.

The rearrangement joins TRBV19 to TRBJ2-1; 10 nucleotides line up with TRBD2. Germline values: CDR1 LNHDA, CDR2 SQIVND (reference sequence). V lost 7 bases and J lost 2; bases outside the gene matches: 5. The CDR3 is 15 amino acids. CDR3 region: CASTHSGRPYNEQFF. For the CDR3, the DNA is TGTGCCAGTACCCATAGCGGGAGGCCCTACAATGAGCAGTTCTTC.

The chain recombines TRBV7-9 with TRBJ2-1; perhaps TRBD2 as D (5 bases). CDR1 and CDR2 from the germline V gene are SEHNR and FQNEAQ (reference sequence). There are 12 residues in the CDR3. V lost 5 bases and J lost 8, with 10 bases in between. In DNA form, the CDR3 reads TGTGCCAGCAGCCGGACTGACTATGAGCAGTTCTTC. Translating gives CASSRTDYEQFF.

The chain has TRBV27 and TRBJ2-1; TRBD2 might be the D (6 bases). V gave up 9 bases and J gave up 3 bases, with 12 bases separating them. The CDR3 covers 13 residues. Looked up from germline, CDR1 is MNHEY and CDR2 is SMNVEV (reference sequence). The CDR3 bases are TGTGCCAGTAATAGCGGCAACTACAATGAGCAGTTCTTC. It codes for CASNSGNYNEQFF.

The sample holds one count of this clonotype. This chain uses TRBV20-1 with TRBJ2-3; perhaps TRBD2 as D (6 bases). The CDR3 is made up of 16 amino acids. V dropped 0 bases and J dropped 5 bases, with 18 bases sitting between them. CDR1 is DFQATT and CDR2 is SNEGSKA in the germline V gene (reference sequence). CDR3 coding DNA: TGCAGTGCTAGAGATGAGCGGGCGGGGCTTAGAGATACGCAGTATTTT. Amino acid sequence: CSARDERAGLRDTQYF.

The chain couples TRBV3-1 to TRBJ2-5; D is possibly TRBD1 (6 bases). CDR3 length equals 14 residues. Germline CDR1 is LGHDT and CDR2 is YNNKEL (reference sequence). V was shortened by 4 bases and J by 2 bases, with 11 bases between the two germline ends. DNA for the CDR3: TGTGCCAGCAGCCGAGGGGACAATCAAGAGACCCAGTACTTC. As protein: CASSRGDNQETQYF.

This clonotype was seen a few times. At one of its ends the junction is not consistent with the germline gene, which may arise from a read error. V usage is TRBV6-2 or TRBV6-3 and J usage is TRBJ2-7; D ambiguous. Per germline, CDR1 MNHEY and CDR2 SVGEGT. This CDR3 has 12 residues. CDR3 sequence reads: CARSYEIYEQYF. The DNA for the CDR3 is TGTGCCCGCAGTTACGAAATTTACGAGCAGTACTTC.

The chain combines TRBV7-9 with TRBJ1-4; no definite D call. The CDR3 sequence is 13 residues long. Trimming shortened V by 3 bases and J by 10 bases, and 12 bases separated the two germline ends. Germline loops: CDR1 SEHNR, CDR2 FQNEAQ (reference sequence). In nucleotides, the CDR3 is TGTGCCAGCAGCTTCACGGGGTCGGTAAAACTGTTTTTT. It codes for CASSFTGSVKLFF.

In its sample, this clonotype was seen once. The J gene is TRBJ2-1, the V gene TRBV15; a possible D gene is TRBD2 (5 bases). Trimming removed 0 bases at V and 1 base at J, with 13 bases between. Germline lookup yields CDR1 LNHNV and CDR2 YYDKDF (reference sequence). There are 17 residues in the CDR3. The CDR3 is CATSRDRLALSYNEQFF. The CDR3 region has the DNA TGTGCCACCAGCAGAGATCGGCTAGCTCTGTCCTACAATGAGCAGTTCTTC.

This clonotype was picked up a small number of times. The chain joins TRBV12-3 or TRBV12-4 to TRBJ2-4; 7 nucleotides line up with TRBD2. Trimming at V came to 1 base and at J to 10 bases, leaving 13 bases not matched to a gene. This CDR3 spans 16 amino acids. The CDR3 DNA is TGTGCCAGCAGTTTAGGGCTTAGGACTAGGAGATCAATTCAGTACTTC. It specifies CASSLGLRTRRSIQYF.

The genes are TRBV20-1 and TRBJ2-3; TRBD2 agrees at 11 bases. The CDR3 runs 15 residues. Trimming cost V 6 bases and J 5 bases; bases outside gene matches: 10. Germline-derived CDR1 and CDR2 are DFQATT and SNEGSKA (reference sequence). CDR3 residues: CSAPIAGGRKDTQYF. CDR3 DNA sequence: TGCAGTGCGCCGATAGCGGGAGGGCGGAAAGATACGCAGTATTTT.